This T cell receptor beta chain was identified during a study of blood T cell repertoires in COVID-19. Clones were sequenced by immunoSEQ multiplex PCR, and TCRdb holds only the in-frame ones, with some missing. The sample lists about 170,000 clones; 84% were seen once. V dropped 5 bases and J dropped 8 bases, with 22 bases sitting between them. This CDR3 comprises 17 residues. Per the germline V gene, CDR1 is MNHNY and CDR2 is SVGAGI (reference sequence). The sequence derives from a man aged 70 or older with active or convalescent COVID-19. J is TRBJ1-6 and V is TRBV6-6, with D possibly matching TRBD1 (6 bases). Sequenced material: peripheral blood. CDR3 nucleotides: TGTGCCAGCAGTCCTCCCCGGGGCAGGGGCTTGGATTCACCCCTCCACTTT. Encoded protein: CASSPPRGRGLDSPLHF.